This T cell receptor beta chain was captured in a study of T cell repertoires in cytomegalovirus infection. Study context: Alongside well-studied HLA-B-restricted CMV epitopes, recently identified HLA-C-restricted CMV epitopes were also used. Public TCR beta signatures marked donors with CMV infection and the matching HLA.

One entry per CDR3 protein results from TCRdb running MiXCR on the reads. The data hold about 830,000 distinct CDR3 sequences, with around a third observed a single time. Overall study results and limits: Accumulated public TCR beta family frequency recognized individuals carrying CMV together with the relevant HLA. CMV-specific TCR beta clonotypes restricted by HLA-C were the ones dominating the ex vivo response.

The CDR3 length is 15 residues. Germline lookup yields CDR1 MNHNY and CDR2 SVGAGI (reference sequence). The junction had 7 bases not matched to a gene; V was cut back by 7 bases and J by 1 base. Regarding this clonotype: Antigen: not known.

The sequencing here drew on cultured CD8+ T cells from PBMCs, taken from culture after CMV antigen stimulation. This TCR came from a human donor in good health (CMV status not recorded). Some clones in this sample may be carry-over from other donors' samples. The V and J genes are TRBV6-6 and TRBJ2-1; 7 nucleotides match TRBD2. The CDR3 reads CASTLGLPSYNEQFF. The CDR3 region has the DNA TGTGCCAGCACCCTGGGACTACCTTCCTACAATGAGCAGTTCTTC.